The clone carrying this TCR beta chain was detected once. Sampling of blood occurred at baseline, cycle 4 day 1, and cycle 7 day 1. The protocol was immunoSEQ multiplex PCR, while the TCRdb copy is restricted to in-frame clones and leaves out a portion. The data hold around 26,000 clones, with around 81% observed a single time. This sample was included in a study of OX40 agonist ivuxolimab in advanced cancers. CDR1 and CDR2 from the germline V gene are SEHNR and FQNEAQ (reference sequence). CDR3 length: 13 residues. Trimming took 5 bases from V and 5 from J, leaving 13 bases between them. Specimen: CD4+ or CD8+ T cells sorted from blood, collected in a trial of the OX40 agonist ivuxolimab. This receptor was identified in an adult with an advanced solid tumor such as melanoma, head and neck, liver or kidney cancer. The chain carries TRBV7-9 and TRBJ2-7, with D perhaps given as TRBD1 or TRBD2 (5 bases each). This CDR3 reads CASSEGTSNEQYF. The CDR3 nucleotides read TGTGCCAGCAGCGAAGGGACCTCAAACGAGCAGTACTTC.